The rows below give T cell receptor beta chains drawn from one sample of a study of T cell repertoires in cytomegalovirus infection. TCRdb redid the calling of the reads with MiXCR, one entry per CDR3 protein. The sample includes around 23,000 distinct CDR3 sequences, 20% to 25% seen only once; the top ten take 90% to 95%. Their antigen targets remain unknown. Sequenced material: CD8+ T cells from cultured PBMCs, taken from culture after CMV antigen stimulation. The receptors shown here come from a human donor in good health (CMV status not recorded). Some clones in this sample may be carry-over from other donors' samples. Each CDR3 is given with its conserved first and last residue. Clone size is shown for a subset of rows, as once, few, many or a class of expanded clone.

13	few	TRBV7-8	CASTDRSNYGYTF
11	.	TRBV29-1	CSVYYNYGYTF
15	many	TRBV7-2	CASSSRGGGTTEAFF
13	.	TRBV29-1	CSVVVGVMDEQYF
16	few	TRBV7-9	CASSPFGQDGSYEQYF
15	few	TRBV19	CASIGTASGWNEQFF
16	.	TRBV3-1	CASSQEGSGGYSPLHF
14	few	TRBV7-6	CASSLGTGGGGAFF
15	many	TRBV7-2	CASSPWLAEQETQYF
13	many	TRBV27	CASSSGPYYEQYF
13	few	TRBV6-5	CASRPPDGYEQYF